This T cell receptor beta chain was recovered during a study of OX40 agonist ivuxolimab in advanced cancers. Study details: Among those enrolled, mean age was 60 years (range roughly 20 to 80) and over 70% were male.

At cycle 4 day 1, cycle 7 day 1, and baseline, blood was sampled. The count of this clone is one. The CDR3 is 14 amino acids. The V end lost 5 bases, the J end lost 2 bases, and 15 bases lay between the germline ends. Germline lookup yields CDR1 GTSNPN and CDR2 SVGIG (reference sequence). The protocol was immunoSEQ multiplex PCR, while the TCRdb copy is restricted to in-frame clones and leaves out a portion. The table has 75,000 to 100,000 clones, more than 80% seen once. This TCR came from an adult with an advanced solid tumor such as melanoma, head and neck, liver or kidney cancer. The sequencing here drew on CD4+ or CD8+ T cells sorted from blood, taken in a trial of the OX40 agonist ivuxolimab. The J gene is TRBJ1-1, the V gene TRBV30; perhaps TRBD1 as D (5 bases). CDR3 loop: CAWRGRGGNTEAFF. DNA of the CDR3: TGTGCCTGGCGGGGGAGGGGCGGAAACACTGAAGCTTTCTTT.